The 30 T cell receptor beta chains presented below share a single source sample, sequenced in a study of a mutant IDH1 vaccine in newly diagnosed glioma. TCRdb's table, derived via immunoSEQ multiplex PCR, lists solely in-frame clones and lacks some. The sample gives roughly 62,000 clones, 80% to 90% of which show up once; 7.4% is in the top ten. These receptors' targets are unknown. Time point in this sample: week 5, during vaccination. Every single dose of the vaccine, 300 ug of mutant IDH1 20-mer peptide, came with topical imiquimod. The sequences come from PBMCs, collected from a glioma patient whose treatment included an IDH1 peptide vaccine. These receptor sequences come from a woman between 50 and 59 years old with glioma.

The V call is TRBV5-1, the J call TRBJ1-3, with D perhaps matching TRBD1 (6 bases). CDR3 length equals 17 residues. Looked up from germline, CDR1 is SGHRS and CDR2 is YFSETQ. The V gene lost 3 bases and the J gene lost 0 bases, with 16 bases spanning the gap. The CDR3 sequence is CASSSIAGHSSGNTIYF. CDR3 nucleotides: TGCGCCAGCAGCTCCATAGCGGGACATAGCTCTGGAAACACCATATATTTT.

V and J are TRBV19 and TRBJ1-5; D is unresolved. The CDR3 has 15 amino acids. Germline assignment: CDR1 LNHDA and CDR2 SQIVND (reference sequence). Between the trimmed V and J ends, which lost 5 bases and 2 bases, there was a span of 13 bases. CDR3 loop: CASSPRDIRNQPQHF. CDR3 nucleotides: TGTGCCAGTAGTCCCCGCGACATACGCAATCAGCCCCAGCATTTT.

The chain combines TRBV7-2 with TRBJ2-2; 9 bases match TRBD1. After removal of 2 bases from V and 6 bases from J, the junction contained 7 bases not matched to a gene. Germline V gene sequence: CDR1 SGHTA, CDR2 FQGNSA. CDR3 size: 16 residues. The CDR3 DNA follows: TGTGCCAGCAGCTTACAAGGACAGGGGTGGGCCGGGGAGCTGTTTTTT. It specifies CASSLQGQGWAGELFF.

CDR3 DNA sequence: TGTGCCAGCCGAAGAGGGGCTGGGGCCAACGTCCTGACTTTC. As protein: CASRRGAGANVLTF. V gene TRBV6-5 combines with J gene TRBJ2-6, with D possibly being TRBD1 or TRBD2 (5 bases each). Trimming shortened V by 8 bases and J by 2 bases, and 10 bases separated the two germline ends. Per the germline V gene, CDR1 is MNHEY and CDR2 is SVGAGI. This CDR3 comprises 14 residues.

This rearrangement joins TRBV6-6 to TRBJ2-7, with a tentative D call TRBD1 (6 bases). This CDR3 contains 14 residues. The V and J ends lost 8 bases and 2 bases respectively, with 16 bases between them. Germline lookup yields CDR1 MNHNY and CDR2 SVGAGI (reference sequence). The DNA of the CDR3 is TGTGCCAGCGGGTTCACAGGGAACCCCTACGAGCAGTACTTC. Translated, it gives CASGFTGNPYEQYF.

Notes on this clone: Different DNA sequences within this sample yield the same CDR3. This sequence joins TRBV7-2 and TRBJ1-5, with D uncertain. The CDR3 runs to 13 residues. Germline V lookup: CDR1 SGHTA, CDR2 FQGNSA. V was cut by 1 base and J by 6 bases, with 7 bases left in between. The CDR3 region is CASSLDNSQPQHF. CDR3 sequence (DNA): TGTGCCAGCAGCTTAGACAACAGTCAGCCCCAGCATTTT.

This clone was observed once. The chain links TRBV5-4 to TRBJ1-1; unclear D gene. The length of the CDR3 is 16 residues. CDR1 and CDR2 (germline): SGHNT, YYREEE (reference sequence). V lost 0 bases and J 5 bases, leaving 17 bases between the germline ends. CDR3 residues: CASSLGYGGLRTEAFF. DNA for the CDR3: TGTGCCAGCAGCTTGGGTTACGGTGGGTTGAGGACTGAAGCTTTCTTT.

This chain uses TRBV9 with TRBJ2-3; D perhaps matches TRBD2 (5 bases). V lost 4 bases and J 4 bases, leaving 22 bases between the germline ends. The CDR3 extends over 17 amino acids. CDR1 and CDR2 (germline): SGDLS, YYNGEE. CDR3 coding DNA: TGTGCCAGCAGCAGCGAAGGATGGCGGACCGGGGCAGATACGCAGTATTTT. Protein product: CASSSEGWRTGADTQYF.

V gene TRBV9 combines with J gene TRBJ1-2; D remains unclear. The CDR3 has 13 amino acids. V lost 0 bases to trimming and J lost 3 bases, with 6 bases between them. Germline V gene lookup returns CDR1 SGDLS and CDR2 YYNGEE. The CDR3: CASSVGGDYGYTF. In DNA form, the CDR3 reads TGTGCCAGCAGCGTAGGGGGAGACTATGGCTACACCTTC.

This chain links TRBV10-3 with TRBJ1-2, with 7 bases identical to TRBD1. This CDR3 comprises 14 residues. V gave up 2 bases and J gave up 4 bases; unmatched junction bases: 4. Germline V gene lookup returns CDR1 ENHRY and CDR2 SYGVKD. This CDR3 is CAISEGTEIYGYTF. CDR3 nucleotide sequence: TGTGCCATCAGTGAGGGGACAGAGATCTATGGCTACACCTTC.

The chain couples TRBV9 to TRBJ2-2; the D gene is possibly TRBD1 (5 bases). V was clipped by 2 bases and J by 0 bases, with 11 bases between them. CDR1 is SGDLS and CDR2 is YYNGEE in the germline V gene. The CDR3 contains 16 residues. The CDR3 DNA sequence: TGTGCCAGCAGCGTGCAGGGCCTTACGAACACCGGGGAGCTGTTTTTT. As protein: CASSVQGLTNTGELFF.

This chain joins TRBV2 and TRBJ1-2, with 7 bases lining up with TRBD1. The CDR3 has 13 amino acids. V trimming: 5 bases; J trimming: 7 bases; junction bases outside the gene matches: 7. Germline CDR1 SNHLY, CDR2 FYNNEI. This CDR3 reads CASSPRDSSGYTF. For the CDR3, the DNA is TGTGCCAGCAGTCCACGGGACAGCTCTGGCTACACCTTC.

CDR3 coding DNA: TGTGCCAGCAGGGACTACAGAAGGGAGACCCAGTACTTC. Protein sequence: CASRDYRRETQYF. The gene calls are TRBV27 and TRBJ2-5; D perhaps matches TRBD2 (6 bases). Germline V gene data show CDR1 as MNHEY and CDR2 as SMNVEV (reference sequence). The CDR3 spans 13 residues. Trimming took off 6 bases at V and 5 bases at J, with 13 bases between the two ends.

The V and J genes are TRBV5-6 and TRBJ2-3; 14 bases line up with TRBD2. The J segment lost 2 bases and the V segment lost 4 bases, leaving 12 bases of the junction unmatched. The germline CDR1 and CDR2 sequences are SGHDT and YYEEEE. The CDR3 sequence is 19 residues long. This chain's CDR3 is CASSPPFGLAGGLTDTQYF. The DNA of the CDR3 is TGTGCCAGCAGCCCTCCCTTCGGACTAGCGGGGGGACTCACAGATACGCAGTATTTT.

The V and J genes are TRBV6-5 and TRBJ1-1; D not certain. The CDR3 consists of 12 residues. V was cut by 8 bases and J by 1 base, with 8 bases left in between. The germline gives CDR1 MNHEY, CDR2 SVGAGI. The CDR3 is CASHRGNTEAFF. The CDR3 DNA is TGTGCCAGCCATCGGGGGAACACTGAAGCTTTCTTT.

The chain's CDR3 is CASSPKTNYNEQFF. CDR3 nucleotides: TGTGCCAGCTCACCGAAGACAAATTACAATGAGCAGTTCTTC. The chain links TRBV18 to TRBJ2-1, with D uncertain. The V gene lost 3 bases and the J gene lost 4 bases, with 10 bases spanning the gap. This CDR3 contains 14 residues. The V gene's germline CDR1 is KGHSH and CDR2 LQKENI.

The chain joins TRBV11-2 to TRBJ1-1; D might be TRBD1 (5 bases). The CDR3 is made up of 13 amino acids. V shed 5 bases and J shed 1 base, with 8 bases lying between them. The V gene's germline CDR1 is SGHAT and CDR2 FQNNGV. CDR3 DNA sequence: TGTGCCAGCAGCCAAAGGGGGAACACTGAAGCTTTCTTT. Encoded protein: CASSQRGNTEAFF.

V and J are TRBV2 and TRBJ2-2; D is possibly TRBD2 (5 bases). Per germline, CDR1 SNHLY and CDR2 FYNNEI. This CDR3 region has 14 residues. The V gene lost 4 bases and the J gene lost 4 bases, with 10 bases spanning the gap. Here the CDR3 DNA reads TGTGCCAGCAGTGGGGTAGGGAGCACCGGGGAGCTGTTTTTT. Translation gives CASSGVGSTGELFF. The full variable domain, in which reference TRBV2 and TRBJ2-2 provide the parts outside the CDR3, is EPEVTQTPSHQVTQMGQEVILRCVPISNHLYFYWYRQILGQKVEFLVSFYNNEISEKSEIFDDQFSVERPDGSNFTLKIRSTKLEDSAMYFCASSGVGSTGELFFGEGSRLTVL.

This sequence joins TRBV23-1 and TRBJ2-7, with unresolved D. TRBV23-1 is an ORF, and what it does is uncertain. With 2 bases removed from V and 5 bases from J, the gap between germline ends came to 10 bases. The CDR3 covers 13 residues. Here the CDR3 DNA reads TGCGCCAGCAGTCAACTTCGGGTGGACGAGCAGTACTTC. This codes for CASSQLRVDEQYF.

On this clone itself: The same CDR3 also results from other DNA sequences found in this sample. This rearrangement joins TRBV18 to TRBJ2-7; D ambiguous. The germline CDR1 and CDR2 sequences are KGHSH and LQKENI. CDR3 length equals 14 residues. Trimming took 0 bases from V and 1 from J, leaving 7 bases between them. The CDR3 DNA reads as TGTGCCAGCTCACCACCGGCTCGGTCCTACGAGCAGTACTTC. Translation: CASSPPARSYEQYF.

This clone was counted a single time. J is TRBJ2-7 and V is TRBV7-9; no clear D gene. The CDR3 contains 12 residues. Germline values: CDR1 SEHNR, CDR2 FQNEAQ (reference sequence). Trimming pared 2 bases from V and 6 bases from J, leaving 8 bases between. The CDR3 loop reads CASSLKEFEQYF. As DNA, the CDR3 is TGTGCCAGCAGCTTAAAGGAGTTCGAGCAGTACTTC.

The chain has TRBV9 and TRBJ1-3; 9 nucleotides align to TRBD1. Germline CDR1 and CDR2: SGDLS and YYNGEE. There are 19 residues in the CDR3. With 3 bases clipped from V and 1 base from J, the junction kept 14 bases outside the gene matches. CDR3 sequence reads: CASSDGTGIRELSGNTIYF. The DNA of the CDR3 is TGTGCCAGCAGCGACGGGACAGGGATTAGAGAGCTTTCTGGAAACACCATATATTTT.

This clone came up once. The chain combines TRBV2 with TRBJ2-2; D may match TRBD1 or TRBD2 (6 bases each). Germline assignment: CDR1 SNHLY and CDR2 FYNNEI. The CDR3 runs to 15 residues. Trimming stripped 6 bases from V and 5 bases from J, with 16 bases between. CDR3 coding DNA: TGTGCCAGCAGGGCCGGGGGCAGGAAAACCGGGGAGCTGTTTTTT. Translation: CASRAGGRKTGELFF.

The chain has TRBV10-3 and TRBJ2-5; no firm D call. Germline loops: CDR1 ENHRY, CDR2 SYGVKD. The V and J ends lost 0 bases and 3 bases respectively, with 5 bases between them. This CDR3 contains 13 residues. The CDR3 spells CAISESLEETQYF. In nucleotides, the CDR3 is TGTGCCATCAGTGAGTCTCTAGAAGAGACCCAGTACTTC.

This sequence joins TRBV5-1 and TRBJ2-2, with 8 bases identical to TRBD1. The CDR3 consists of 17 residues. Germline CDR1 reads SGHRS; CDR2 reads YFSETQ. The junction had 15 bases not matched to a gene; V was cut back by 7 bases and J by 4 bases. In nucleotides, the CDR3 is TGCGCCAGCGGACGGATGACAGGGGCGCGGGGCACCGGGGAGCTGTTTTTT. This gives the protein CASGRMTGARGTGELFF.

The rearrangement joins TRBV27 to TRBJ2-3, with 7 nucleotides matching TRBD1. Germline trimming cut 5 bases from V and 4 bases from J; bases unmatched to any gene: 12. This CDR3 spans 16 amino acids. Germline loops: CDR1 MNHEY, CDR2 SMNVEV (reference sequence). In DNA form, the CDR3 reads TGTGCCAGCAGTAGGACAGGCCCGCGGAACGCAGATACGCAGTATTTT. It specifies CASSRTGPRNADTQYF.

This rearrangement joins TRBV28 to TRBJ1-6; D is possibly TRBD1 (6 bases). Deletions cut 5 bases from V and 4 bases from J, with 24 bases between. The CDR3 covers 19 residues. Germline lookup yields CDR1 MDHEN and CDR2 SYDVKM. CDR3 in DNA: TGTGCCAGCAGTGACACATCGGGCAGGGAGAGGGGGTATAATTCACCCCTCCACTTT. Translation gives CASSDTSGRERGYNSPLHF.

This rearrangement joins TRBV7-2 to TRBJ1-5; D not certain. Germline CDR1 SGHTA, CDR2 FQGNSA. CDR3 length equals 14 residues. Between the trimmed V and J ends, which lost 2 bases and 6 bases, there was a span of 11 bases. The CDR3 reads CASSLTYASQPQHF. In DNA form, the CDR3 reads TGTGCCAGCAGCTTAACCTACGCGTCTCAGCCCCAGCATTTT.

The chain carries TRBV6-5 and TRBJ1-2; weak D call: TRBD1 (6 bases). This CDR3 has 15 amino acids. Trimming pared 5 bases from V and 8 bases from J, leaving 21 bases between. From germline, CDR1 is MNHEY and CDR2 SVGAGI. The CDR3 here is CASSGRGREVWGYTF. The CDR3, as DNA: TGTGCCAGCAGTGGGCGGGGGCGCGAAGTCTGGGGCTACACCTTC.

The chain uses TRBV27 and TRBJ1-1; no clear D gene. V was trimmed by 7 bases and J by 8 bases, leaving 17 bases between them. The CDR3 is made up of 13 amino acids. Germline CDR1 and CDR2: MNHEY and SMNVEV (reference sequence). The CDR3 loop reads CASKFMGHEEAFF. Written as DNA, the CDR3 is TGTGCCAGCAAGTTTATGGGTCATGAAGAAGCTTTCTTT.